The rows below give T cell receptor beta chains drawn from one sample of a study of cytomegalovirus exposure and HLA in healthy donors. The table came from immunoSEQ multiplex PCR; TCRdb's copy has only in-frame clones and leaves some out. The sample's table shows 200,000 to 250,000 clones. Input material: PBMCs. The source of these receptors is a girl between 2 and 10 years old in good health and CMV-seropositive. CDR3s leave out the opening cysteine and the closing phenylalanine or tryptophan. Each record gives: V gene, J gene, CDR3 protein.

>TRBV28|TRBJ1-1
ASSLPRNTEAF
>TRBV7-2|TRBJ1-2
ASSPYSGSLHGGYT
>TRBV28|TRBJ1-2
ASSLPDRINYGYT
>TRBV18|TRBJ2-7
ASSPPGTGEREQY
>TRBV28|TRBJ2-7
ASSPPSGLTYEQY
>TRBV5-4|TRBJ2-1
ASSLASGRNYNEQF
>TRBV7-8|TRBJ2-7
ASSLGVGGVELGEQY
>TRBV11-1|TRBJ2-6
ASSQAGVRWDSGANVLT
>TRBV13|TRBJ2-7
ASSLGRGEQY
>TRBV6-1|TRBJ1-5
ASSDVNQPQH
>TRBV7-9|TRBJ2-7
ASKAGGNEQY
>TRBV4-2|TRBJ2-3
ASSQGLAGDTDTQY
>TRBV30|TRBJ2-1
AWSAGATGEQF
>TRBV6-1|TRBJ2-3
ASSVVSGRDSTDTQY
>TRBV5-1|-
ASSLDGGQGRYEQY
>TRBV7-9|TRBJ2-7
ASSRRRGYSYEQY
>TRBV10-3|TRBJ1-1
AINSMRQTEAF
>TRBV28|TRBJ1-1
ASSSTGENTEAF
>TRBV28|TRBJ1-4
ASKDSTNEKLF
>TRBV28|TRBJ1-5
VARGDEFQPQH
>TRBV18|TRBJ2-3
ASSPPGITDTQY
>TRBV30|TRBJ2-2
AWSPPGLALAGELF
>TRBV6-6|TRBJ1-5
ASSYSSPYQPQH
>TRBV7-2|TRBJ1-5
ASSPGQFEPQH
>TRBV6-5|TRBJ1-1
ASSYLTGGNTEAF
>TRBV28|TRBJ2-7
ASYGQNTYEQY
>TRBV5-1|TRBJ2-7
ASSLYRGLADEQY
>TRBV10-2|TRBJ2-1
ASSEGFAGGSYNEQF